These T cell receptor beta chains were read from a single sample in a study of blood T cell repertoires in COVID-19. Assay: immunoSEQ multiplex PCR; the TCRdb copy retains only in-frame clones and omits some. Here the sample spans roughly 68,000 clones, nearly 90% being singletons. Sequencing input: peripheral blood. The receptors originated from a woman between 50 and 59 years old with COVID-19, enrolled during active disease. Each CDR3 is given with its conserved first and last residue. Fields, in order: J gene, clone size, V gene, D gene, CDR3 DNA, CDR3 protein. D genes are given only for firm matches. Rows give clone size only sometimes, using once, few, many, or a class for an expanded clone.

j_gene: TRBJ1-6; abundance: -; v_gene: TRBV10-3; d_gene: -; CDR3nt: TGTGCCATCAGTGAGTCCGGGGGAAATTCACCCCTCCACTTT; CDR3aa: CAISESGGNSPLHF
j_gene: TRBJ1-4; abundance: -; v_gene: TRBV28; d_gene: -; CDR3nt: TGTGCCAGCAGTTTAAGTATGGGGGGAGCAACTAATGAAAAACTGTTTTTT; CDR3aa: CASSLSMGGATNEKLFF
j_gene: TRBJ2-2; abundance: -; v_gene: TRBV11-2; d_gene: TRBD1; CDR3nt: TGTGCCAGCAACCAGGGGGCGTACACCGGGGAGCTGTTTTTT; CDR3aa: CASNQGAYTGELFF
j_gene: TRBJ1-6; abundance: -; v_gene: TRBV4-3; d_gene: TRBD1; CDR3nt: TGCGCCAGCAGCCGTTCGACAGGGGTAATTAATTCACCCCTCCACTTT; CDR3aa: CASSRSTGVINSPLHF
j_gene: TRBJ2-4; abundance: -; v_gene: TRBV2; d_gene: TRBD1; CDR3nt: TGTGCCAGCAGCCTCACAGGGGGAGCCAAAAACATTCAGTACTTC; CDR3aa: CASSLTGGAKNIQYF
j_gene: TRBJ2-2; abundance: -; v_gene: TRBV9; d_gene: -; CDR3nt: TGTGCCAGCAGCACCGCCAGTACCGGGGAGCTGTTTTTT; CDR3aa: CASSTASTGELFF
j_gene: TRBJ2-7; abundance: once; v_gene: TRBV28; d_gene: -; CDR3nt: TGTGCCAGCACCGGGGGTGTCGAGCAGTACTTC; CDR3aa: CASTGGVEQYF
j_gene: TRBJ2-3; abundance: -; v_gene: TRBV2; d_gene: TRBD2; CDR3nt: TGTGCCAGCAGTAATAGCGGGAGATCGGATACGCAGTATTTT; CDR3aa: CASSNSGRSDTQYF
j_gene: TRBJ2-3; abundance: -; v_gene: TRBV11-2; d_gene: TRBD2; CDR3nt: TGTGCCAGTCTCACCGGGACTAGCGGGACAGGCACGCAGTATTTT; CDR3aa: CASLTGTSGTGTQYF
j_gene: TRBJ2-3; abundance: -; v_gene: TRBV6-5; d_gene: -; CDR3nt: TGTGCCAGTTCCAGGGGTAGCTTGACAGATACGCAGTATTTT; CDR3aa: CASSRGSLTDTQYF
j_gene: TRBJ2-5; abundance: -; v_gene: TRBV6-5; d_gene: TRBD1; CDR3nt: TGTGCCAGCCACCGGACAGGGCTAGAGACCCAGTACTTC; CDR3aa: CASHRTGLETQYF
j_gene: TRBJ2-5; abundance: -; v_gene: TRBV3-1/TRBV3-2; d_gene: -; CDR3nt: TGTGCCAGCAGCCACACAAAGACCCAGTACTTC; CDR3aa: CASSHTKTQYF
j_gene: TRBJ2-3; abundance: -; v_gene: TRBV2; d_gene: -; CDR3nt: TGTGCCAGCAGTGCAGGACCCTGGACAAGCGCGGATACGCAGTATTTT; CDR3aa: CASSAGPWTSADTQYF
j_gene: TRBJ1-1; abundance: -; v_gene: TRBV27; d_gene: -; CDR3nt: TGTGCCAGCAGTTTATCAAGGGGTGAAGCTTTCTTT; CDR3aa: CASSLSRGEAFF
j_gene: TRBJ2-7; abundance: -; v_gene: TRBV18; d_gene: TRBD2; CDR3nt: TGTGCCAGCTCACCCCTTGGACTAGCAGACCACGAGCAGTACTTC; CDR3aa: CASSPLGLADHEQYF
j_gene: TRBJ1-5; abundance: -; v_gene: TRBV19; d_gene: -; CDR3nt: TGTGCCAGTAGTAGGGCCCAGAGGCAGGGCTTCAATCAGCCCCAGCATTTT; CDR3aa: CASSRAQRQGFNQPQHF
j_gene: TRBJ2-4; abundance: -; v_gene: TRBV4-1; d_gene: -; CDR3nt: TGCGCCAGCAGTCGCCCGGGGACTCCTCTAGCCAAAAACATTCAGTACTTC; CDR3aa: CASSRPGTPLAKNIQYF
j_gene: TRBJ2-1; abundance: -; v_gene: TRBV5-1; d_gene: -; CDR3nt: TGCGCCAGCAGCTTAGGAGGGACTTCCTACAATGAGCAGTTCTTC; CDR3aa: CASSLGGTSYNEQFF